These T cell receptor beta chains were read from a single sample in a study of OX40 agonist ivuxolimab in advanced cancers. Clones were sequenced by immunoSEQ multiplex PCR, and TCRdb holds only the in-frame ones, with some missing. Among about 96,000 clones, around 80% were seen once, and the ten largest hold roughly 5.2%. The material was CD4+ or CD8+ T cells sorted from blood, obtained in a trial of the OX40 agonist ivuxolimab. The receptors come from an adult with an advanced solid tumor such as melanoma, head and neck, liver or kidney cancer. CDR3s include the opening cysteine and the closing phenylalanine or tryptophan. A D gene is named only where the DNA matches it firmly. Rows give clone size only sometimes, using once, few, many, or a class for an expanded clone.

j_call,clone_size,d_call,v_call,cdr3_nt,cdr3_aa
TRBJ2-5,NA,TRBD2,TRBV19,TGTGCCAAGATTAGCGGGATGGGTGAGCAGTACTTC,CAKISGMGEQYF
TRBJ2-1,NA,NA,TRBV12-5,TGTGCTAGTGGTACCGGGGTCCCATCTTTCTTC,CASGTGVPSFF
TRBJ2-7,NA,NA,TRBV9,TGTGCCAGCGGTGGGGAGTCCTTAAGCTCCTACGAGCAGTACTTC,CASGGESLSSYEQYF
TRBJ2-3,NA,NA,TRBV7-8,TGTGCCAGCAGCTTAAGGTGGGGGAACACAGATACGCAGTATTTT,CASSLRWGNTDTQYF
TRBJ2-1,NA,TRBD1,TRBV18,TGTGCCAGCCAAAATTTCGGGCAGGGGGCTTCCTACAATGAGCAGTTCTTC,CASQNFGQGASYNEQFF
TRBJ1-1,NA,NA,TRBV2,TGTGCCAGCATGAGCACTGAAGCTTTCTTT,CASMSTEAFF
TRBJ2-6,NA,TRBD2,TRBV18,TGTGCCAGCTCCCGCGGGGGAACCTCTGGGGCCAACGTCCTGACTTTC,CASSRGGTSGANVLTF
TRBJ1-5,NA,TRBD1,TRBV4-1,TGCGCCAGCAGCCAAGATCGGGGGCAGGGGGCGAATCAGCCCCAGCATTTT,CASSQDRGQGANQPQHF
TRBJ1-5,NA,NA,TRBV19,TGTGCCAGTAGTATACTTCTCGATCAGCCCCAGCATTTT,CASSILLDQPQHF
TRBJ2-3,NA,NA,TRBV30,TGTGCCTGGAGTGTATCGGTAGCGGTAGATACGCAGTATTTT,CAWSVSVAVDTQYF
TRBJ1-2,NA,NA,TRBV19,TGTGCCAGTAGTATAGGCGGGTCGATCTATGGCTACACCTTC,CASSIGGSIYGYTF
TRBJ1-4,NA,NA,TRBV9,TGTGCCAGCAGCCTCACCGGGACGCTGAATGAAAAACTGTTTTTT,CASSLTGTLNEKLFF
TRBJ2-7,NA,NA,TRBV5-1,TGCGCCAGCAGCTTGTCTCCCTCTCCTTCCTACGAGCAGTACTTC,CASSLSPSPSYEQYF
TRBJ2-2,NA,NA,TRBV28,TGTGCCAGCAGTTTACAGAGTTGGCCACTACAGGGCTACACCGGGGAGCTGTTTTTT,CASSLQSWPLQGYTGELFF
TRBJ2-3,NA,NA,TRBV5-1,TGCGCCAGCTCGGACAGACGGCCGTGGGATACGCAGTATTTT,CASSDRRPWDTQYF
TRBJ2-2,NA,NA,TRBV12-5,TGTGCTAGTGGTTTGAAGGGGAACACCGGGGAGCTGTTTTTT,CASGLKGNTGELFF
TRBJ2-7,few,NA,TRBV11-2,TGTGCCAGCAGCTTAGTAACGGGGACCCTTAAGACCCACGAGCAGTACTTC,CASSLVTGTLKTHEQYF
TRBJ2-2,NA,TRBD2,TRBV5-1,TGCGCCAGCAGCTTGGCAGCGGGGCAGAACACCGGGGAGCTGTTTTTT,CASSLAAGQNTGELFF
TRBJ1-1,NA,NA,TRBV5-1,TGCGCCAGCAGCTTGGCGGACCTGAACACTGAAGCTTTCTTT,CASSLADLNTEAFF
TRBJ2-3,few,NA,TRBV6-1,TGTGCCAGCAGTGAAGCGAGGGCTCGGGCGCAGTATTTT,CASSEARARAQYF
TRBJ2-7,NA,TRBD1,TRBV27,TGTGCCAGCAGTTTCCAGGGACAGGGGGGTCACGAGCAGTACTTC,CASSFQGQGGHEQYF
TRBJ2-1,NA,NA,TRBV7-2,TGTGCCAGCAGCCCTAGCAGAAATGAGCAGTTCTTC,CASSPSRNEQFF
TRBJ1-4,NA,TRBD1,TRBV29-1,TGCAGCGTCAAGGGACAGGGAGGCGAAAAACTGTTTTTT,CSVKGQGGEKLFF
TRBJ1-5,NA,NA,TRBV19,TGTGCCAGTAGTATAGGATATGGGGGCCAGCCCCAGCATTTT,CASSIGYGGQPQHF
TRBJ2-4,few,TRBD1,TRBV14,TGTGCCAGCAGCCAGGACAGGGGTGGAATTCAGTACTTC,CASSQDRGGIQYF
TRBJ1-1,NA,NA,TRBV5-6,TGTGCCAGCAGGGTACAGGGCACGCGGACTGAAGCTTTCTTT,CASRVQGTRTEAFF
TRBJ2-1,once,TRBD1,TRBV7-9,TGTGCCAGCAGCGCCGCCCTGGACAGGTACAATGAGCAGTTCTTC,CASSAALDRYNEQFF
TRBJ1-4,NA,NA,TRBV6-6,TGTGCCAGCAGTTACTCGAGGACAACTAATGAAAAACTGTTTTTT,CASSYSRTTNEKLFF
TRBJ2-7,NA,TRBD2,TRBV7-2,TGTGCCAGCAGCTTATTGTGGGGGGGTGACTACGAGCAGTACTTC,CASSLLWGGDYEQYF
TRBJ1-6,few,NA,TRBV10-3,TGTGCCAGTCGTCAGACTGAGAATAATTCACCCCTCCACTTT,CASRQTENNSPLHF